This T cell receptor beta chain emerged from a study of Graves' ophthalmopathy and Graves' hyperthyroidism. The authors amplified TCR beta CDR3 regions, and they did so from RNA transcripts for repertoire sequencing. HTBI primers were employed in first-round RT-PCR, then a second-round multiplex PCR followed. TCRdb re-called the multiplex PCR reads through MiXCR, storing one row per CDR3 protein. The repertoire holds a few hundred thousand distinct CDR3 sequences, with under 45% as singletons. This clonotype was found many times. Its specificity is unknown. Study-level results: Among thyroid clonotypes expanded above 0.001 frequency, most also appeared in blood. It was with around 70% sensitivity and around 75% specificity that the model predicted ophthalmopathy progression.

V was pared by 5 bases and J by 2 bases, with 3 bases of the junction left unmatched. There are 14 residues in the CDR3. Germline loops: CDR1 SGHAT, CDR2 FQNNGV. Sequenced sample: peripheral blood or thyroid tissue (not recorded which). The TCR was taken from an adult man with Graves' hyperthyroidism. This sequence joins TRBV11-2 and TRBJ2-7, with TRBD1 matching 10 bases. The CDR3 coding sequence is TGTGCCAGCAGCAAAGACAGGGGGCCCTACGAGCAGTACTTC. The encoded protein is CASSKDRGPYEQYF. Looking up the rest from reference TRBV11-2 and TRBJ2-7 gives the full variable domain: EAGVAQSPRYKIIEKRQSVAFWCNPISGHATLYWYQQILGQGPKLLIQFQNNGVVDDSQLPKDRFSAERLKGVDSTLKIQPAKLEDSAVYLCASSKDRGPYEQYFGPGTRLTVT.